This T cell receptor (beta chain) comes out of a study of response to subunit inactivated influenza vaccine. Study-level results: Few additional T cells are recruited per seasonal influenza vaccination, authors suggested.

TCRdb analysed the RT-PCR reads with MiXCR anew, one entry per CDR3 protein. This table has a few hundred thousand distinct CDR3 sequences, approximately 20% appearing once. Notes on this clonotype: Antigen specificity is unknown.

The V segment lost 4 bases and the J segment 5 bases; nucleotides outside the gene matches: 7. The CDR3 runs 15 residues. CDR1 SGHKS and CDR2 YYEKEE come from the germline V gene (reference sequence). The sample consisted of PBMCs from blood, taken approximately 20 months after vaccination. The J gene is TRBJ2-5, the V gene TRBV5-5, with 11 bases identical to TRBD1. The source is a man between 50 and 69 years old who received an inactivated influenza vaccine. The chain's CDR3 is CASSLDRGRWETQYF. CDR3 DNA: TGTGCCAGCAGCCTGGACAGGGGGCGGTGGGAGACCCAGTACTTC.